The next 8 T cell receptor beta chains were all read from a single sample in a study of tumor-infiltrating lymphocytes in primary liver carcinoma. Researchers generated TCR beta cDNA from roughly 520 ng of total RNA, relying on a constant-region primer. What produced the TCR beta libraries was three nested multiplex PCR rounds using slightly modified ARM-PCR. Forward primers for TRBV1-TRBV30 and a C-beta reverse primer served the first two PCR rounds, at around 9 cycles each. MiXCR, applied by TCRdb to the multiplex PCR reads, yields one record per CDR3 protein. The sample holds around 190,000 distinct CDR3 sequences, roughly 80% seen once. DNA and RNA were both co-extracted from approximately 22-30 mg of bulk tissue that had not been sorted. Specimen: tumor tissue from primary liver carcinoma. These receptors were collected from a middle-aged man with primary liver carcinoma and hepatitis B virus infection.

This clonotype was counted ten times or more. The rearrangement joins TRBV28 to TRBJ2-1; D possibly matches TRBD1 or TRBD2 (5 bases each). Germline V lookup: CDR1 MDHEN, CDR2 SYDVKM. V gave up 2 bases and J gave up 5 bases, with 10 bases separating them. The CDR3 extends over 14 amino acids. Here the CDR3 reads CASSLGGFDNEQFF. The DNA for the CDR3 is TGTGCCAGCAGTTTAGGGGGTTTCGACAATGAGCAGTTCTTC.

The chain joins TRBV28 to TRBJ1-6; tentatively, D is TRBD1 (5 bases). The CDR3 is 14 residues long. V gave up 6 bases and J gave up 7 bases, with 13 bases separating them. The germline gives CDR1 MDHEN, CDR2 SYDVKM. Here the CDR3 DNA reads TGTGCCAGCAGATTAGCAGGGTTAAATTCACCCCTCCACTTT. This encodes CASRLAGLNSPLHF.

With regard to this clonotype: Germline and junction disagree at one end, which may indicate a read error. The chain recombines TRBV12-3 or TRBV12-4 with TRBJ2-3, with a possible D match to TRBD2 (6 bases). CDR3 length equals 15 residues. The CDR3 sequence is CVSRLDSGSGRAQYF. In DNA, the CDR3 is TGTGTCAGCAGATTAGATTCCGGCAGCGGGCGCGCGCAGTATTTT.

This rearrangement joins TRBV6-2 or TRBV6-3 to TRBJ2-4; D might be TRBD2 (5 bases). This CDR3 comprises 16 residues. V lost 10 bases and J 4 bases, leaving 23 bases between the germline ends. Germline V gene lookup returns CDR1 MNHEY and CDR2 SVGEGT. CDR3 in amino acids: CANSHFTEGAKNIQYF. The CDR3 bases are TGTGCCAACAGCCACTTTACTGAGGGAGCGAAAAACATTCAGTACTTC.

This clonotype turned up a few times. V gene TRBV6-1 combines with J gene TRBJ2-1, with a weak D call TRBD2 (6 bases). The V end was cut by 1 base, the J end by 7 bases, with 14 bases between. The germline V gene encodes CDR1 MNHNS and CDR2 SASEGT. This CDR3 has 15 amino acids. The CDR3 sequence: CASSEGLEAYNEQFF. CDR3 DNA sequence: TGTGCCAGCAGTGAAGGACTAGAGGCATATAATGAGCAGTTCTTC.

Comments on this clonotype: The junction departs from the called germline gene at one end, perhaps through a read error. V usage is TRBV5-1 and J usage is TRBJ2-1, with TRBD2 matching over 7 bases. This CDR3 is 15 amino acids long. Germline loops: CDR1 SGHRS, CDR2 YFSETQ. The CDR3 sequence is CAGSLETSYNNEQFF. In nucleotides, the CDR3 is TGCGCCGGCAGCTTGGAGACTAGCTATAACAATGAGCAGTTCTTC.

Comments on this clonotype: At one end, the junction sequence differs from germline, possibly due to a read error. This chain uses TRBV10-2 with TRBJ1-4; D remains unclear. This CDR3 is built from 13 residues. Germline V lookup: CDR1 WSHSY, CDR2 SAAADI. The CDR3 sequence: CTSREAPKEKLFF. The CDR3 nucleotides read TGCACCAGCAGAGAGGCCCCCAAAGAAAAACTGTTTTTT.

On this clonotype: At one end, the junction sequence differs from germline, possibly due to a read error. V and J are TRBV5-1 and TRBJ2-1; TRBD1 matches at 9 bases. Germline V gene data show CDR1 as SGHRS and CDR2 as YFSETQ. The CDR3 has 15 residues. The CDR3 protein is CPSILVGTGYNEQFF. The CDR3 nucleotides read TGCCCCAGCATCTTGGTGGGGACAGGGTACAATGAGCAGTTCTTC.